This entry describes one TCR beta chain. Its matching antigen is unknown. All the people who gave samples were healthy bone marrow donors. The PCR ran on 60 Vbeta and 13 Jbeta primers. The repertoire was sequenced with immunoSEQ multiplex PCR; TCRdb's copy has only in-frame clones and lacks some. The profile shows more than 85,000 clones, around 75% of them singletons. Germline trimming cut 6 bases from V and 4 bases from J; bases unmatched to any gene: 12. In germline, CDR1 is LGHNA, CDR2 YSLEER. The CDR3 is 17 residues long. This record comes from a study of cytomegalovirus exposure and HLA in healthy donors. Study at large: A preliminary data release comprised 80 million or so unique TCRs obtained from HLA-typed donors. Study-level points and caveats: What a later analysis showed was that several of the most significant clusters appeared linked to common viral pathogens. Researchers reported in a later analysis that a missense DCLRE1C variant was tied to TCR beta V- and J-gene trimming.

The source material was PBMCs. V and J are TRBV4-3 and TRBJ1-3; 10 positions agree with TRBD1. The receptor was derived from a man aged 30 to 45 in good health and CMV-seropositive. CDR3: CASSLSPGQGRGNTIYF. The CDR3 DNA is TGCGCCAGCAGTCTTTCCCCGGGACAGGGGAGGGGAAACACCATATATTTT.